This T cell receptor beta chain was captured by sequencing in a study of T-cell memory formation after mild COVID-19. In the case of this clonotype: No antigen is known for it.

The germline V gene encodes CDR1 SGHTA and CDR2 FQGNSA. V gave up 3 bases and J gave up 6 bases, with 17 bases separating them. The CDR3 length is 15 residues. After 5'RACE with constant-segment primers, TCR alpha and TCR beta cDNA libraries carrying sample barcodes and UMIs were obtained. TCRdb processed the 5' RACE reads anew with MiXCR; each CDR3 protein has one entry. The data show 450,000 to 650,000 distinct CDR3 sequences, more than 15% seen once. Regarding the study as a whole: Pre-infection memory contained some responding clones, which suggested that cross-reactive memory had joined.

The chain links TRBV7-2 to TRBJ1-2; D unclear. The receptor comes from an adult woman who had mild COVID-19 (a few samples of this study predate the infection). Cell type and time point are not known. Sequenced input: PBMCs or a T cell subset sorted from them (not recorded which). CDR3 coding DNA: TGTGCCAGCAGCTTCCCCCGGTCGGGCCGCAATGGCTACACCTTC. This gives the protein CASSFPRSGRNGYTF. Filled out from reference TRBV7-2 and TRBJ1-2, the complete variable domain reads GAGVSQSPSNKVTEKGKDVELRCDPISGHTALYWYRQSLGQGLEFLIYFQGNSAPDKSGLPSDRFSAERTGGSVSTLTIQRTQQEDSAVYLCASSFPRSGRNGYTFGSGTRLTVV.